Sequencing of this TCR beta chain was carried out in a study of cytomegalovirus exposure and HLA in healthy donors. PCR primers comprised 60 Vbeta and 13 Jbeta primers. Profiled with immunoSEQ multiplex PCR; TCRdb holds only in-frame clones, not every one. The data show 90,000 to 120,000 clones, around 79% seen once. Deletions cut 5 bases from V and 10 bases from J, with 15 bases between. The CDR3 loop spans 12 amino acids. Per germline, CDR1 SGHTS and CDR2 YDEGEE. This rearrangement joins TRBV5-8 to TRBJ1-1; TRBD1 is a possible D gene (5 bases). Sequencing used PBMCs. The TCR comes from a male donor in good health and CMV-seropositive. The CDR3 region has the DNA TGTGCCAGCAGGGAGCGGGGGAAGCGAGCTTTCTTT. Its protein product is CASRERGKRAFF. The full variable domain, completed using reference TRBV5-8 and TRBJ1-1, is EAGVTQSPTHLIKTRGQQATLRCSPISGHTSVYWYQQALGLGLQFLLWYDEGEERNRGNFPPRFSGRQFPNYSSELNVNALELEDSALYLCASRERGKRAFFGQGTRLTVV.